This TCR beta chain was captured by sequencing in a study of cytomegalovirus exposure and HLA in healthy donors. Trimming at V came to 6 bases and at J to 0 bases, leaving 8 bases not matched to a gene. The CDR3 extends over 16 amino acids. Germline lookup yields CDR1 MNHEY and CDR2 SMNVEV (reference sequence). PCR primers comprised 60 Vbeta and 13 Jbeta primers. Generated by immunoSEQ multiplex PCR, the TCRdb table keeps only in-frame clones and is missing some. Among 150,000 to 160,000 clones listed, 79% were seen once. The study, taken as a whole, reports: Being productive about 87% or about 30% of the time was typical of most TCR beta V segments in an earlier analysis. Cytomegalovirus association was listed for under 200 TCR beta chains.

This clone was observed a single time. Antigen: not known. The genes are TRBV27 and TRBJ1-5; TRBD1 agrees at 7 bases. The receptor was derived from a man aged 25-45 years in good health and CMV-seropositive. The specimen was PBMCs. The CDR3 bases are TGTGCCAGCAGCCCATCCGGGACAGTTAGCAATCAGCCCCAGCATTTT. Its translation is CASSPSGTVSNQPQHF.